This TCR beta chain was obtained from a study of shared clonotypes between healthy human individuals. V dropped 3 bases and J dropped 0 bases, with 9 bases sitting between them. The CDR3 has 15 amino acids. Germline V lookup: CDR1 LNHDA, CDR2 SQIVND (reference sequence). Study-wide results and caveats: Despite large depth, rarefaction showed incomplete sorted-subset sequencing.

This table comes from immunoSEQ multiplex PCR, and its TCRdb copy is limited to in-frame clones, with some not included. This table holds 180,000 or so clones, over 80% found once. To note about this clone: Its antigen is currently unknown.

Material for sequencing was naive CD4+ T cells sorted from blood. Subset meaning: CD45RA+ positively selected. The chain couples TRBV19 to TRBJ2-4; a possible D gene is TRBD2 (5 bases). This clonotype originated in a woman aged 25 to 39 in good health. The CDR3 DNA reads as TGTGCCAGTAGTATTCCCGGGATAGCCAAAAACATTCAGTACTTC. Translation gives CASSIPGIAKNIQYF. Together with reference TRBV19 and TRBJ2-4, the CDR3 gives the full variable domain: DGGITQSPKYLFRKEGQNVTLSCEQNLNHDAMYWYRQDPGQGLRLIYYSQIVNDFQKGDIAEGYSVSREKKESFPLTVTSAQKNPTAFYLCASSIPGIAKNIQYFGAGTRLSVL.